The TCR beta chain under discussion was sequenced for a study of T-cell memory formation after mild COVID-19. The study's findings and limits: Contracting clones localized mainly to CM and EM when CD4+ and mainly to EMRA when CD8+. Some clones that responded were present in memory (sampled pre-infection), which suggests cross-reactive memory joined.

Remarks on this clonotype: Its antigen is currently unknown.

This CDR3 region has 14 residues. V trimming: 9 bases; J trimming: 6 bases; junction bases outside the gene matches: 11. TCRdb used MiXCR to reprocess the 5' RACE reads, holding one entry per CDR3 protein. The profile shows 250,000 to 300,000 distinct CDR3 sequences, 15% to 20% of them singletons. The chain couples TRBV12-3 or TRBV12-4 to TRBJ1-5; 7 bases map to TRBD1. The receptor comes from a man younger than 35 who had mild COVID-19 (a few samples of this study predate the infection). Cell type and time point are not known. Sequences were obtained from PBMCs or a T cell subset sorted from them (not recorded which). DNA for the CDR3: TGTGCCAGAAGTACACAGGGGACTTTTCAGCCCCAGCATTTT. Translated, it gives CARSTQGTFQPQHF.